The next 19 T cell receptor beta chains were all read from a single sample in a study of blood T cell repertoires in COVID-19. The protocol was immunoSEQ multiplex PCR, while the TCRdb copy is restricted to in-frame clones and leaves out a portion. The table has around 400,000 clones, roughly 84% seen once. Sequencing was done on a sample of PBMCs or T cells enriched from blood (not recorded which). All receptors come from a woman between 18 and 29 years old who had been exposed to COVID-19.

The V call is TRBV4-1, the J call TRBJ2-7; TRBD1 might be the D (6 bases). Looked up from germline, CDR1 is MGHRA and CDR2 is YSYEKL. Trimming pared 1 base from V and 1 base from J, leaving 17 bases between. The CDR3 spans 17 residues. The CDR3: CASSQGPTGLESYEQYF. The CDR3 DNA reads as TGCGCCAGCAGCCAAGGTCCGACAGGACTCGAATCCTACGAGCAGTACTTC.

J is TRBJ1-1 and V is TRBV5-4, with 9 bases that match TRBD1. Germline CDR1 and CDR2: SGHNT and YYREEE (reference sequence). Trimming removed 1 base from V and 3 bases from J; junction bases left unmatched: 7. CDR3 length: 16 residues. The CDR3 region has the DNA TGTGCCAGCAGCTTGACAGGGGGCGCCCCGGACACTGAAGCTTTCTTT. Translation: CASSLTGGAPDTEAFF.

The chain uses TRBV5-5 and TRBJ2-6, with a weak D call TRBD2 (5 bases). Germline CDR1 SGHKS, CDR2 YYEKEE (reference sequence). Deletions cut 1 base from V and 0 bases from J, with 17 bases between. The CDR3 runs to 19 residues. DNA for the CDR3: TGTGCCAGCAGCTTGATGAGGGTCAGCGCTGGCTCTGGGGCCAACGTCCTGACTTTC. This sequence encodes CASSLMRVSAGSGANVLTF.

The chain recombines TRBV24-1 with TRBJ1-5; perhaps TRBD1 as D (6 bases). The CDR3 runs to 14 residues. Germline V lookup: CDR1 KGHDR, CDR2 SFDVKD. V lost 7 bases, J lost 3 bases, and 12 bases lay in between. The CDR3 region has the DNA TGTGCCACCAGCTCTCGACAGGCCAATCAGCCCCAGCATTTT. Its protein product is CATSSRQANQPQHF.

The V and J genes are TRBV4-2 and TRBJ1-3; 7 bases agree with TRBD1. Germline CDR1 LGHNA, CDR2 YNFKEQ. CDR3 length equals 13 residues. V lost 6 bases, J lost 7 bases, and 6 bases stayed unmatched. The DNA for the CDR3 is TGTGCCAGCAGTCCAAAACAGGGGAACACCATATATTTT. Protein: CASSPKQGNTIYF.

V usage is TRBV5-1 and J usage is TRBJ1-3; perhaps TRBD1 as D (6 bases). The CDR3 contains 15 residues. The V gene lost 5 bases and the J gene lost 0 bases, with 12 bases spanning the gap. Germline CDR1 reads SGHRS; CDR2 reads YFSETQ. CDR3 sequence (DNA): TGCGCCAGCAGTCCCGACAGGAACTCTGGAAACACCATATATTTT. Amino acids: CASSPDRNSGNTIYF.

The chain is built from TRBV14 and TRBJ2-2; tentatively, D is TRBD2 (6 bases). V was clipped by 0 bases and J by 6 bases, with 8 bases between them. CDR3 size: 14 residues. CDR1 and CDR2 (germline): SGHDN, FVKESK. CDR3 loop: CASSQDGGPGELFF. The CDR3 DNA reads TGTGCCAGCAGCCAAGATGGAGGGCCCGGGGAGCTGTTTTTT. Filled out from reference TRBV14 and TRBJ2-2, the complete variable domain reads EAGVTQFPSHSVIEKGQTVTLRCDPISGHDNLYWYRRVMGKEIKFLLHFVKESKQDESGMPNNRFLAERTGGTYSTLKVQPAELEDSGVYFCASSQDGGPGELFFGEGSRLTVL.

The genes are TRBV7-2 and TRBJ1-6; D is perhaps TRBD1 (5 bases). The CDR3 covers 13 residues. Germline V gives CDR1 SGHTA, CDR2 FQGNSA. Trimming left V 5 bases short and J 13 bases short, with 15 bases between. The CDR3 sequence: CASSGQGREPLHF. The CDR3 bases are TGTGCCAGCAGCGGCCAGGGAAGAGAGCCCCTCCACTTT.

The V gene is TRBV30, the J gene TRBJ1-5; D remains unclear. V was cut by 0 bases and J by 7 bases, with 10 bases left in between. Germline V gene sequence: CDR1 GTSNPN, CDR2 SVGIG (reference sequence). This CDR3 is built from 13 residues. CDR3 in DNA: TGTGCCTGGAGTGTAGGGCCGGGGCAGCCCCAGCATTTT. This sequence encodes CAWSVGPGQPQHF.

The chain uses TRBV25-1 and TRBJ1-6; D is unclear. CDR1 and CDR2 (germline): MGHDK, SYGVNS. This CDR3 spans 13 amino acids. V lost 5 bases and J lost 7, with 9 bases in between. The CDR3 DNA follows: TGTGCCAGCAGTCAGGCGGGGAATTCACCCCTCCACTTT. Translated, it gives CASSQAGNSPLHF. Together with reference TRBV25-1 and TRBJ1-6, the CDR3 gives the full variable domain: EADIYQTPRYLVIGTGKKITLECSQTMGHDKMYWYQQDPGMELHLIHYSYGVNSTEKGDLSSESTVSRIRTEHFPLTLESARPSHTSQYLCASSQAGNSPLHFGNGTRLTVT.

About this clone itself: Other nucleotide sequences in the sample specify the same CDR3. This chain links TRBV18 with TRBJ2-5; 7 nucleotides align to TRBD2. The ends lost 3 bases at V and 2 bases at J; junction bases unmatched: 0. The CDR3 runs 13 residues. Germline CDR1 is KGHSH and CDR2 is LQKENI. The CDR3 region is CASSPGLQETQYF. The CDR3 coding sequence is TGTGCCAGCTCACCGGGACTACAAGAGACCCAGTACTTC.

J is TRBJ2-3 and V is TRBV12-3 or TRBV12-4, with D maybe TRBD2 (6 bases). V was pared by 3 bases and J by 5 bases, with 9 bases between. The CDR3 runs to 13 residues. In DNA form, the CDR3 reads TGTGCCAGCAGTTTTCGGGAGAAAGATACGCAGTATTTT. Translated, it gives CASSFREKDTQYF.

In this sample, this clone turned up once. J is TRBJ1-2 and V is TRBV30; a possible D gene is TRBD1 (5 bases). The germline V gene encodes CDR1 GTSNPN and CDR2 SVGIG (reference sequence). The CDR3 spans 13 residues. V shed 0 bases and J shed 6 bases, with 11 bases lying between them. The CDR3 loop is CAWSVWPGHGYTF. The CDR3 DNA reads TGTGCCTGGAGTGTATGGCCAGGGCATGGCTACACCTTC.

V and J are TRBV19 and TRBJ1-5; 7 bases match TRBD1. Germline V gives CDR1 LNHDA, CDR2 SQIVND (reference sequence). This CDR3 has 15 amino acids. The V and J ends lost 3 bases and 1 base, in that order; junction bases with no gene match: 3. For the CDR3, the DNA is TGTGCCAGTAGTATCCCAGGGGGGAGCAATCAGCCCCAGCATTTT. Translation: CASSIPGGSNQPQHF.

V usage is TRBV19 and J usage is TRBJ1-5; perhaps TRBD1 as D (5 bases). The CDR3 contains 14 residues. Trimming took off 5 bases at V and 9 bases at J, with 17 bases between the two ends. The V gene's germline CDR1 is LNHDA and CDR2 SQIVND (reference sequence). CDR3 sequence reads: CASSAGTGERPQHF. The CDR3 DNA sequence: TGTGCCAGTAGTGCCGGTACGGGGGAGCGGCCCCAGCATTTT.

The chain uses TRBV7-9 and TRBJ1-4; D gene uncertain. V lost 1 base and J lost 8, with 14 bases in between. Germline values: CDR1 SEHNR, CDR2 FQNEAQ (reference sequence). The CDR3 runs 15 residues. The CDR3 nucleotides read TGTGCCAGCAGCTTAGGAGCCCCCTCACGGGAAAAACTGTTTTTT. Residues: CASSLGAPSREKLFF. Supplemented by reference TRBV7-9 and TRBJ1-4, the full variable domain reads DTGVSQNPRHKITKRGQNVTFRCDPISEHNRLYWYRQTLGQGPEFLTYFQNEAQLEKSRLLSDRFSAERPKGSFSTLEIQRTEQGDSAMYLCASSLGAPSREKLFFGSGTQLSVL.

The V call is TRBV7-2, the J call TRBJ2-7, with D possibly matching TRBD1 (6 bases). With 1 base removed from V and 2 bases from J, the gap between germline ends came to 6 bases. Germline CDR1 SGHTA, CDR2 FQGNSA. CDR3 size: 13 residues. The CDR3 region is CASSLGTAYEQYF. The CDR3 nucleotides read TGTGCCAGCAGCTTAGGGACAGCCTACGAGCAGTACTTC. The complete variable domain, with remaining parts taken from reference TRBV7-2 and TRBJ2-7, reads GAGVSQSPSNKVTEKGKDVELRCDPISGHTALYWYRQSLGQGLEFLIYFQGNSAPDKSGLPSDRFSAERTGGSVSTLTIQRTQQEDSAVYLCASSLGTAYEQYFGPGTRLTVT.

The chain carries TRBV4-3 and TRBJ2-1; weak D call: TRBD1 (6 bases). V dropped 3 bases and J dropped 4 bases, with 13 bases sitting between them. The CDR3 totals 15 residues. Germline V gives CDR1 LGHNA, CDR2 YSLEER. The CDR3 nucleotides read TGCGCCAGCAGCCAGGCCGGGACACCTTACAATGAGCAGTTCTTC. This gives the protein CASSQAGTPYNEQFF.

Details on this clone: Other DNA sequences in the sample encode the same CDR3. The rearrangement links TRBV5-1 to TRBJ2-5; D is possibly TRBD1 (6 bases). This CDR3 comprises 14 residues. In germline, CDR1 is SGHRS, CDR2 YFSETQ. V lost 0 bases and J 1 base, leaving 7 bases between the germline ends. The CDR3 DNA sequence: TGCGCCAGCAGCTTGGGAGGGGGCCAAGAGACCCAGTACTTC. Its translation is CASSLGGGQETQYF.